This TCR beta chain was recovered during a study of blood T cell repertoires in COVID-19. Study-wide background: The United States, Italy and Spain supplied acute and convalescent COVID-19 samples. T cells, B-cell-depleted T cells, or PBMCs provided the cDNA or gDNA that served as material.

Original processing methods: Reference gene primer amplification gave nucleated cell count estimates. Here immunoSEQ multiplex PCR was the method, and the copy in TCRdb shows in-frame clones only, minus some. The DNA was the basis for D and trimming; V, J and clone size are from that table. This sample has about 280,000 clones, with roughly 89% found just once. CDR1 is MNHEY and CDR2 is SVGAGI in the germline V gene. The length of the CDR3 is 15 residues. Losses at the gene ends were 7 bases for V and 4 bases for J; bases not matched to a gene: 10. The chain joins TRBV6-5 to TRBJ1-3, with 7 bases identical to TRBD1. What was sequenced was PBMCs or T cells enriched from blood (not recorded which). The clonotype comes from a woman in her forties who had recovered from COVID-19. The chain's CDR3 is CASMSGTASGNTIYF. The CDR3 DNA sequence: TGTGCCAGCATGTCGGGGACAGCGAGCGGAAACACCATATATTTT.